This T cell receptor (beta chain) stems from a study of human T cells and chemical hapten exposure. This clonotype was observed a few times. The antigen remains unidentified. TCRdb analysed the RACE reads with MiXCR anew, one entry per CDR3 protein. The data hold under 450,000 distinct CDR3 sequences, with nearly 5% observed a single time. Study-wide results and caveats: There were significantly more large CDR3 similarity clusters among expanded TCRs than among controls.

V lost 0 bases and J lost 3; bases outside the gene matches: 2. This CDR3 comprises 13 residues. Germline assignment: CDR1 DFQATT and CDR2 SNEGSKA (reference sequence). Time point noted: patch test 1, 2 weeks after DPC sensitization. Sample treatment: therapeutic diphenylcyclopropenone sensitization with weekly scalp DPC. This chain connects TRBV20-1 to TRBJ2-7; 7 nucleotides align to TRBD2. The sequence was obtained from a woman aged 50 to 60 with alopecia areata. Some clones in this sample may be carry-over from other donors' samples. The input for sequencing was whole blood, taken in connection with sensitization to the hapten diphenylcyclopropenone (DPC). CDR3 region: CSARDWTSYEQYF. Here the CDR3 DNA reads TGCAGTGCTAGAGACTGGACTAGCTACGAGCAGTACTTC.